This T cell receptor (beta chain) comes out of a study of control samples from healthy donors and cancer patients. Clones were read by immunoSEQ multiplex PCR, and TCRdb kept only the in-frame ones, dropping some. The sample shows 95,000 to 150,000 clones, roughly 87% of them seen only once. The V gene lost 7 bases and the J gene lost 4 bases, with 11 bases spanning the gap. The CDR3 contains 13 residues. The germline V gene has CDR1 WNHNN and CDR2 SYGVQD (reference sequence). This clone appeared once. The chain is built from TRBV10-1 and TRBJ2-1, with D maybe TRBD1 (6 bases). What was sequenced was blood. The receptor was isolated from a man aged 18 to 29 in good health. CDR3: CASTIDRYNEQFF. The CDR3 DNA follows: TGCGCCAGCACTATTGACAGGTACAATGAGCAGTTCTTC.